What follows describes a single T cell receptor beta chain. What it binds is unknown. The sample originates from a study of cytomegalovirus exposure and HLA in healthy donors. Whole-study findings and limits: In most subjects, TCR beta sequences reportedly gave accurate predictions of HLA-A and HLA-B alleles. Follow-up analysis later connected one missense variant in DCLRE1C with trimming of TCR beta V- and J-genes.

Vbeta (60) and Jbeta (13) primers were used in the PCR. Per the original data handling: About 11 million of the 80 million or so unique TCR beta chains counted in a later analysis were shared. The assay was immunoSEQ multiplex PCR, and TCRdb's table has in-frame clones only and misses some. V, J and clone size are taken as reported in that table, and D and trimming were inferred from the DNA itself. The table shows about 110,000 clones, with about two thirds occurring only once. This CDR3 has 15 residues. V trimming: 7 bases; J trimming: 2 bases; junction bases outside the gene matches: 7. CDR1 is MNHEY, CDR2 SVGAGI, per germline.

Sequencing was performed on PBMCs. The chain recombines TRBV6-5 with TRBJ2-2, with 7 bases aligning to TRBD1. The receptor's source is a woman in her thirties or forties in good health and CMV-seropositive. The CDR3 nucleotides read TGTGCCAGCACCTACGGACAGGCTAACACCGGGGAGCTGTTTTTT. Encoded protein: CASTYGQANTGELFF.